These 16 T cell receptor beta chains were all obtained from the same sample, sequenced in a study of blood T cell repertoires in COVID-19. Repertoires were generated with immunoSEQ multiplex PCR, while TCRdb's copy carries only in-frame clones and drops some. Of fewer than 350,000 clones listed, 90% are singletons. Sequences were obtained from PBMCs or T cells enriched from blood (not recorded which). These receptors were obtained from a woman aged 18-30 years with acute COVID-19.

The chain couples TRBV18 to TRBJ1-2; D gene unclear. Germline CDR1 reads KGHSH; CDR2 reads LQKENI. This CDR3 comprises 14 residues. Trimming shortened V by 3 bases and J by 0 bases, and 8 bases separated the two germline ends. The CDR3 DNA sequence: TGTGCCAGCTCACCCAACGGGGCTAACTATGGCTACACCTTC. It translates to CASSPNGANYGYTF.

The chain recombines TRBV3-1 (or the pseudogene TRBV3-2) with TRBJ2-7, with TRBD2 matching over 7 bases. Trimming at V came to 4 bases and at J to 7 bases, leaving 7 bases not matched to a gene. The germline gives CDR1 LGHDT, CDR2 YNNKEL (reference sequence). This CDR3 has 13 residues. In DNA, the CDR3 is TGTGCCAGCAGCCGCGGGGGTATCGAAGAGCAGTACTTC. Protein product: CASSRGGIEEQYF.

This rearrangement joins TRBV7-2 to TRBJ2-3; D ambiguous. Germline values: CDR1 SGHTA, CDR2 FQGNSA. The CDR3 is made up of 12 amino acids. V lost 3 bases and J lost 5, with 6 bases in between. As DNA, the CDR3 is TGTGCCAGCAGCTTTTTCGGAGATACGCAGTATTTT. Protein: CASSFFGDTQYF.

The chain recombines TRBV28 with TRBJ2-7; TRBD2 agrees at 10 bases. Germline-derived CDR1 and CDR2 are MDHEN and SYDVKM. The J segment lost 6 bases and the V segment lost 4 bases, leaving 9 bases of the junction unmatched. The CDR3 sequence is 15 residues long. CDR3 protein: CASSSTSSGRREQYF. The CDR3 region has the DNA TGTGCCAGCAGTTCCACGTCTAGCGGGAGACGCGAGCAGTACTTC. Drawing the rest from reference TRBV28 and TRBJ2-7, the complete variable domain is DVKVTQSSRYLVKRTGEKVFLECVQDMDHENMFWYRQDPGLGLRLIYFSYDVKMKEKGDIPEGYSVSREKKERFSLILESASTNQTSMYLCASSSTSSGRREQYFGPGTRLTVT.

The gene calls are TRBV7-9 and TRBJ2-7; 10 bases align to TRBD2. This CDR3 contains 16 residues. J lost 2 bases, V lost 5 bases, and 9 bases had no gene match. Germline CDR1 reads SEHNR; CDR2 reads FQNEAQ (reference sequence). The CDR3 loop is CASSPLLAGGPYEQYF. The CDR3 DNA is TGTGCCAGCAGCCCCCTATTAGCGGGAGGCCCCTACGAGCAGTACTTC.

The chain recombines TRBV6-4 with TRBJ2-2, with 10 bases identical to TRBD2. Germline V gives CDR1 MRHNA, CDR2 SNTAGT. This CDR3 has 15 amino acids. V was pared by 4 bases and J by 5 bases, with 4 bases of the junction left unmatched. CDR3 amino acids: CASSVLAGETGELFF. The DNA of the CDR3 is TGTGCCAGCAGTGTGCTAGCGGGAGAAACCGGGGAGCTGTTTTTT.

The chain couples TRBV6-5 to TRBJ2-7; D is possibly TRBD2 (7 bases). CDR3 size: 13 residues. Germline lookup yields CDR1 MNHEY and CDR2 SVGAGI. Between the trimmed V and J ends, which lost 10 bases and 2 bases, there was a span of 15 bases. CDR3 bases: TGTGCCACCGGGGGCGGGGGCCCCTACGAGCAGTACTTC. Translation: CATGGGGPYEQYF.

This clone came up once. The genes are TRBV19 and TRBJ2-4, with 12 bases fitting TRBD2. Germline V gene data show CDR1 as LNHDA and CDR2 as SQIVND (reference sequence). The CDR3 contains 16 residues. The V segment lost 2 bases and the J segment 6 bases; nucleotides outside the gene matches: 5. This chain's CDR3 is CASSISLLAGGNIQYF. CDR3 DNA: TGTGCCAGTAGTATATCCCTACTAGCGGGAGGAAACATTCAGTACTTC.

This clone was recorded once. J is TRBJ1-4 and V is TRBV4-3; D gene unclear. From germline, CDR1 is LGHNA and CDR2 YSLEER. The length of the CDR3 is 14 residues. Trimming removed 4 bases from V and 6 bases from J, with 12 bases in between. The CDR3 here is CASSPNVRYEKLFF. The CDR3 DNA follows: TGCGCCAGCAGCCCAAACGTACGGTATGAAAAACTGTTTTTT.

The genes are TRBV29-1 and TRBJ2-5, with TRBD2 as a possible D gene (6 bases). V lost 4 bases and J 5 bases, leaving 14 bases between the germline ends. Per germline, CDR1 SQVTM and CDR2 ANQGSEA. The CDR3 contains 13 residues. CDR3 nucleotides: TGCAGCGTTGTGACCACTAGCTTGGAGACCCAGTACTTC. Amino acid sequence: CSVVTTSLETQYF.

J is TRBJ2-7 and V is TRBV6-5; D is perhaps TRBD1 (6 bases). Between the trimmed V and J ends, which lost 5 bases and 7 bases, there was a span of 18 bases. This CDR3 comprises 14 residues. Germline V gene lookup returns CDR1 MNHEY and CDR2 SVGAGI. The CDR3 DNA reads as TGTGCCAGCAGTAACAACGACAGGACGGGGGAGCAGTACTTC. This encodes CASSNNDRTGEQYF.

The rearrangement joins TRBV29-1 to TRBJ2-3, with D possibly TRBD2 on 6 matching bases. V lost 2 bases to trimming and J lost 0 bases, with 21 bases between them. Germline V gives CDR1 SQVTM, CDR2 ANQGSEA. The CDR3 is 18 amino acids. DNA of the CDR3: TGCAGCGTTGAATATGGGGGACTCCGGCTTTTCAGCACAGATACGCAGTATTTT. It specifies CSVEYGGLRLFSTDTQYF.

The V call is TRBV2, the J call TRBJ2-1, with 9 nucleotides matching TRBD1. The CDR3 has 15 amino acids. Germline CDR1 and CDR2: SNHLY and FYNNEI. The V and J ends lost 7 bases and 2 bases, in that order; junction bases with no gene match: 6. The DNA of the CDR3 is TGTGCCAGCACCGAGGACAGGGGAACCTACAATGAGCAGTTCTTC. This translates into CASTEDRGTYNEQFF.

The gene calls are TRBV3-1 (or the pseudogene TRBV3-2) and TRBJ2-3, with 10 bases that match TRBD2. CDR3 length: 15 amino acids. Germline assignment: CDR1 LGHDT and CDR2 YNNKEL (reference sequence). Unmatched junction bases numbered 4, after V lost 3 bases and J lost 4 bases. The CDR3 is CASSHLAGAPDTQYF. The CDR3 coding sequence is TGTGCCAGCAGCCACCTAGCGGGAGCTCCAGATACGCAGTATTTT.

V gene TRBV4-1 combines with J gene TRBJ1-2, with unresolved D. The CDR3 covers 15 residues. Germline V gene lookup returns CDR1 MGHRA and CDR2 YSYEKL. V shed 1 base and J shed 3 bases, with 12 bases lying between them. The CDR3: CASSQAGRRDYGYTF. CDR3 coding DNA: TGCGCCAGCAGCCAAGCGGGGAGAAGGGACTATGGCTACACCTTC.

This chain joins TRBV10-1 and TRBJ2-3; no firm D call. Germline V gene lookup returns CDR1 WNHNN and CDR2 SYGVQD (reference sequence). Trimming stripped 1 base from V and 5 bases from J, with 19 bases between. The CDR3 loop spans 17 amino acids. The DNA of the CDR3 is TGCGCCAGCAGTGAGTTTATTGGGCTTGCAGGAAAAGATACGCAGTATTTT. This sequence encodes CASSEFIGLAGKDTQYF.